Listed here are 13 T cell receptor beta chains from one sample, sequenced in a study of technical replicates of blood from several donors. Produced via immunoSEQ multiplex PCR; TCRdb's table is partial and in-frame only. The sample contains approximately 100,000 clones, nearly 96% of which appear only once. Sequenced: T cells isolated from PBMCs. The receptor source for this set is a human donor in good health.

J is TRBJ1-4 and V is TRBV29-1; no reliable D call. V lost 5 bases, J lost 7 bases, and 29 bases lay in between. The CDR3 runs to 18 residues. Germline assignment: CDR1 SQVTM and CDR2 ANQGSEA. The CDR3 is CSVFVESNGVSGGEKLFF. In DNA form, the CDR3 reads TGCAGCGTTTTTGTTGAGTCAAATGGAGTCTCTGGAGGTGAAAAACTGTTTTTT.

This clone was seen a handful of times. CDR3 in DNA: TGTGCCAGCAGCCCCCTTGGTGGACAGACCAATGAGCAGTTCTTC. Its protein product is CASSPLGGQTNEQFF. The chain joins TRBV5-4 to TRBJ2-1; maybe TRBD1 (6 bases). V lost 4 bases to trimming and J lost 6 bases, with 17 bases between them. The CDR3 has 15 residues. The germline gives CDR1 SGHNT, CDR2 YYREEE (reference sequence).

This clone was found once. The gene calls are TRBV9 and TRBJ2-5, with 8 bases fitting TRBD1. The J call may not be correct, given that the DNA end is closer to TRBJ2-7. Germline lookup yields CDR1 SGDLS and CDR2 YYNGEE. The CDR3 totals 16 residues. CDR3 nucleotide sequence: TGTGCCAGCAGCGCCCTTCCGGGACAGGCCTCTCCCGAGCAGTACTTC. Translated, it gives CASSALPGQASPEQYF.

The chain is built from TRBV4-1 and TRBJ2-1; 7 bases fit TRBD1. Trimming at V came to 3 bases and at J to 2 bases, leaving 10 bases not matched to a gene. Germline CDR1 MGHRA, CDR2 YSYEKL. The CDR3 is 17 residues long. As DNA, the CDR3 is TGCGCCAGCAGCCAGTTAACAGGGGCCCTCCCCTACAATGAGCAGTTCTTC. As protein: CASSQLTGALPYNEQFF.

The chain uses TRBV5-4 and TRBJ2-3; 7 nucleotides line up with TRBD2. This CDR3 contains 17 residues. The ends lost 2 bases at V and 5 bases at J; junction bases unmatched: 14. In germline, CDR1 is SGHNT, CDR2 YYREEE (reference sequence). The CDR3 bases are TGTGCCAGCAGCTTCCCCCCGGGACTAATTCCAGGAGATACGCAGTATTTT. Translation: CASSFPPGLIPGDTQYF.

The chain is built from TRBV5-6 and TRBJ2-2; 8 bases map to TRBD1. The V and J ends lost 4 bases and 4 bases, in that order; junction bases with no gene match: 6. The germline V gene encodes CDR1 SGHDT and CDR2 YYEEEE. The length of the CDR3 is 15 residues. CDR3: CASSPGGAGTGELFF. DNA of the CDR3: TGTGCCAGCAGCCCAGGGGGCGCGGGCACCGGGGAGCTGTTTTTT.

The rearrangement uses TRBV6-5 and TRBJ2-1; TRBD2 might be the D (7 bases). Trimming took off 4 bases at V and 3 bases at J, with 16 bases between the two ends. The CDR3 length is 16 residues. From germline, CDR1 is MNHEY and CDR2 SVGAGI. The CDR3 loop is CASSWGGAQDYNEQFF. The CDR3, as DNA: TGTGCCAGCAGTTGGGGGGGGGCACAGGACTACAATGAGCAGTTCTTC.

The rearrangement joins TRBV19 to TRBJ2-7, with a weak D call TRBD1 (6 bases). Trimming cost V 9 bases and J 0 bases, with 18 bases left between them. Per the germline V gene, CDR1 is LNHDA and CDR2 is SQIVND (reference sequence). The length of the CDR3 is 15 residues. The CDR3 loop is CARQTGNTRSYEQYF. As DNA, the CDR3 is TGTGCCAGACAAACAGGGAACACCCGCTCCTACGAGCAGTACTTC.

J is TRBJ2-7 and V is TRBV6-1, with 7 bases matching TRBD1. Germline values: CDR1 MNHNS, CDR2 SASEGT. V was clipped by 7 bases and J by 0 bases; unmatched bases: 9. The CDR3 extends over 15 amino acids. CDR3 protein: CASNRDSALSYEQYF. In DNA, the CDR3 is TGTGCCAGCAATAGGGACAGCGCCCTCTCCTACGAGCAGTACTTC.

The chain joins TRBV10-1 to TRBJ2-1; tentative D call: TRBD2 (6 bases). The ends were cut back, 0 bases at V and 2 bases at J, with 17 bases in the middle. Germline V gene sequence: CDR1 WNHNN, CDR2 SYGVQD (reference sequence). The CDR3 is made up of 18 amino acids. The CDR3 protein is CASSESPRPSGAYNEQFF. The CDR3 DNA reads as TGCGCCAGCAGTGAGTCGCCCCGTCCTTCGGGAGCCTACAATGAGCAGTTCTTC.

The V call is TRBV7-2, the J call TRBJ2-1; 8 nucleotides match TRBD2. The germline V gene has CDR1 SGHTA and CDR2 FQGNSA. This CDR3 spans 17 amino acids. The V and J ends lost 2 bases and 6 bases, in that order; junction bases with no gene match: 12. The CDR3 spells CASSLLAGVVEGNEQFF. CDR3 coding DNA: TGTGCCAGCAGCTTACTAGCGGGTGTGGTTGAAGGCAATGAGCAGTTCTTC.

The rearrangement links TRBV7-7 to TRBJ2-1; TRBD2 aligns across 9 bases. V gave up 5 bases and J gave up 0 bases; unmatched junction bases: 5. There are 16 residues in the CDR3. Germline V gives CDR1 SSHAT, CDR2 FNYEAQ (reference sequence). The CDR3 here is CASSLLAGASYNEQFF. CDR3 nucleotide sequence: TGTGCCAGCAGCCTTTTAGCGGGGGCCTCCTACAATGAGCAGTTCTTC.

This clone was found a few times. The chain links TRBV19 to TRBJ1-1, with no clear D. The germline V and J ends were trimmed by 5 bases and 7 bases, with 11 bases remaining between them. Germline values: CDR1 LNHDA, CDR2 SQIVND (reference sequence). This CDR3 spans 12 amino acids. The chain's CDR3 is CASSVRGDEAFF. As DNA, the CDR3 is TGTGCCAGTAGTGTACGCGGAGATGAAGCTTTCTTT.